This passage covers 19 T cell receptor beta chains from one sample sequenced in a study of Graves' ophthalmopathy and Graves' hyperthyroidism. As the template, RNA transcripts were used to amplify TCR beta CDR3 regions. RT-PCR with HTBI primers came first, then second-round multiplex PCR. TCRdb redid the calling of the multiplex PCR reads with MiXCR, one entry per CDR3 protein. The repertoire holds about 480,000 distinct CDR3 sequences, with around 14% as singletons. Sequenced material: blood. The receptors originated from a woman aged 30 to 39 with Graves' ophthalmopathy.

This clonotype has ten or more counts. The chain uses TRBV27 and TRBJ1-2; the D is unclear. The V end lost 5 bases, the J end lost 4 bases, and 14 bases lay between the germline ends. CDR3 length: 14 amino acids. Germline CDR1 is MNHEY and CDR2 is SMNVEV (reference sequence). This chain's CDR3 is CASSPQTVSYGYTF. CDR3 nucleotides: TGTGCCAGCAGTCCACAGACCGTCTCCTATGGCTACACCTTC.

This clonotype was observed at least ten times. The chain carries TRBV24-1 and TRBJ1-2, with 7 positions matching TRBD1. CDR1 is KGHDR, CDR2 SFDVKD, per germline. Trimming cost V 3 bases and J 8 bases; bases outside gene matches: 11. The CDR3 is 15 residues long. CDR3 DNA sequence: TGTGCCACCAGTGATCGGACAGGTTCTCCCCGGGGCTACACCTTC. It translates to CATSDRTGSPRGYTF.

A few counts support this clonotype. Just one base apart from a much larger clone, this may be a read error. The gene calls are TRBV12-3 or TRBV12-4 and TRBJ2-5, with 8 nucleotides matching TRBD1. The CDR3 has 16 residues. The ends lost 5 bases at V and 1 base at J; junction bases unmatched: 9. CDR3 protein: CASSDRSGGPQETQYF. DNA for the CDR3: TGTGCCAGCAGTGATCGATCAGGGGGCCCCCAAGAGACCCAGTACTTC.

V gene TRBV4-1 combines with J gene TRBJ2-7, with D unresolved. The CDR3 has 14 amino acids. Deletions cut 4 bases from V and 2 bases from J, with 12 bases between. CDR1 and CDR2 from the germline V gene are MGHRA and YSYEKL. The CDR3 nucleotides are TGCGCCAGCAGCCGCCAAGTGGGTACCTACGAGCAGTACTTC. It encodes CASSRQVGTYEQYF.

A word on this clonotype: The junction shows a germline mismatch at one end, possibly a read error. The chain has TRBV6-5 and TRBJ2-5, with 10 bases fitting TRBD2. The germline V gene has CDR1 MNHEY and CDR2 SVGAGI. The CDR3 covers 15 residues. DNA of the CDR3: TGTGCCAGCAGTGACTCTAGCGGGGGACAAGAGACCCAGTACTTC. The encoded protein is CASSDSSGGQETQYF.

The sample holds many counts of this clonotype. The chain links TRBV12-3 or TRBV12-4 to TRBJ1-5; 8 nucleotides align to TRBD1. The length of the CDR3 is 14 residues. The V and J ends lost 6 bases and 7 bases, in that order; junction bases with no gene match: 8. Here the CDR3 DNA reads TGTGCCAGCAGACGACAGGGGCTCGGCCAGCCCCAGCATTTT. Translated, it gives CASRRQGLGQPQHF.

This clonotype was seen many times. The rearrangement joins TRBV27 to TRBJ1-5, with a weak D call TRBD1 (5 bases). The ends were cut back, 5 bases at V and 7 bases at J, with 15 bases in the middle. This CDR3 has 14 amino acids. Germline CDR1 and CDR2: MNHEY and SMNVEV (reference sequence). CDR3 sequence: CASSNGQIRQPQHF. The CDR3 bases are TGTGCCAGCAGTAACGGACAAATCCGACAGCCCCAGCATTTT.

This clonotype appeared many times. This rearrangement joins TRBV20-1 to TRBJ2-7; TRBD2 agrees at 12 bases. Losses at the gene ends were 6 bases for V and 3 bases for J; bases not matched to a gene: 6. Germline loops: CDR1 DFQATT, CDR2 SNEGSKA (reference sequence). CDR3 length equals 14 residues. The CDR3 DNA follows: TGCAGTGCCCATCGGACTAGCGGGATCTACGAGCAGTACTTC. The encoded protein is CSAHRTSGIYEQYF.

The chain recombines TRBV28 with TRBJ1-1; D is perhaps TRBD1 (5 bases). The CDR3 runs 12 residues. Trimming shortened V by 4 bases and J by 13 bases, and 16 bases separated the two germline ends. CDR1 is MDHEN, CDR2 SYDVKM, per germline. The DNA for the CDR3 is TGTGCCAGCAGTTGTTGTGGCAGGGAGGGTTTCTTT. Its translation is CASSCCGREGFF.

This clonotype was recorded at least ten times. The chain employs TRBV30 and TRBJ2-2; TRBD2 matches at 8 bases. With V trimmed by 3 bases and J by 4 bases, 10 bases remained unmatched. CDR3 length: 16 residues. Per germline, CDR1 GTSNPN and CDR2 SVGIG (reference sequence). CDR3 nucleotides: TGTGCCTGGAGCCAACGGGGGGGAGCGGTCACCGGGGAGCTGTTTTTT. This translates into CAWSQRGGAVTGELFF. Full variable domain (remainder filled in from reference TRBV30 and TRBJ2-2): SQTIHQWPATLVQPVGSPLSLECTVEGTSNPNLYWYRQAAGRGLQLLFYSVGIGQISSEVPQNLSASRPQDRQFILSSKKLLLSDSGFYLCAWSQRGGAVTGELFFGEGSRLTVL.

V is TRBV12-3 or TRBV12-4 and J is TRBJ2-5; weak D call: TRBD1 (5 bases). The V gene lost 2 bases and the J gene lost 10 bases, with 23 bases spanning the gap. The CDR3 consists of 16 residues. The CDR3 nucleotides read TGTGCCAGCAGTTTACATCGCAATCTGGTTGCCAGGGACCAGTACTTC. It specifies CASSLHRNLVARDQYF.

V usage is TRBV6-4 and J usage is TRBJ2-1; 9 positions agree with TRBD2. Per the germline V gene, CDR1 is MRHNA and CDR2 is SNTAGT. The ends lost 6 bases at V and 8 bases at J; junction bases unmatched: 11. The CDR3 length is 15 residues. The CDR3 region is CASRPLAGGGDEQFF. CDR3 coding DNA: TGTGCCAGCAGGCCACTAGCGGGTGGAGGTGATGAGCAGTTCTTC.

Worth noting for this clonotype: A read error may explain this, as a much larger clone is one base away. The chain carries TRBV30 and TRBJ1-1; TRBD1 might be the D (5 bases). The CDR3 totals 11 residues. Germline lookup yields CDR1 GTSNPN and CDR2 SVGIG (reference sequence). CDR3 sequence (DNA): TGTGCCGTGGATGGGGCCACTGAATCTTTCTTT. It is translated as CAVDGATESFF.

This clonotype was detected many times. The gene calls are TRBV28 and TRBJ2-7; 8 positions match TRBD1. V lost 2 bases, J lost 5 bases, and 5 bases stayed unmatched. The CDR3 totals 14 residues. Germline-derived CDR1 and CDR2 are MDHEN and SYDVKM. CDR3 amino acids: CASSLGDRHHEQYF. CDR3 nucleotides: TGTGCCAGCAGTTTAGGGGACAGGCACCACGAGCAGTACTTC.

Many counts were recorded for this clonotype. The rearrangement joins TRBV28 to TRBJ1-2; 8 nucleotides match TRBD1. The V segment lost 6 bases and the J segment 8 bases; nucleotides outside the gene matches: 14. The CDR3 is 15 amino acids. Germline assignment: CDR1 MDHEN and CDR2 SYDVKM. CDR3 nucleotides: TGTGCCAGCAGGCGTTCCTTCCAGGGGGCGAGGGGCTACACCTTC. Translation gives CASRRSFQGARGYTF.

At least ten counts were recorded for this clonotype. This chain joins TRBV28 and TRBJ2-7, with 8 bases lining up with TRBD2. V shed 6 bases and J 4 bases; nucleotides not matched to a gene: 2. Germline V lookup: CDR1 MDHEN, CDR2 SYDVKM. CDR3 length: 12 amino acids. The CDR3 DNA is TGTGCCAGCAGCCGGGAGGGGTACGAGCAGTACTTC. Protein: CASSREGYEQYF.

The V call is TRBV5-1, the J call TRBJ2-5; D may correspond to TRBD1 or TRBD2 (6 bases each). V was shortened by 5 bases and J by 5 bases, with 22 bases between the two germline ends. CDR3 length: 16 residues. Per the germline V gene, CDR1 is SGHRS and CDR2 is YFSETQ. The CDR3 reads CASSSGGRYSSETQYF. The CDR3 nucleotides read TGCGCCAGCAGTAGTGGGGGGCGGTACTCCTCGGAGACCCAGTACTTC.

At least ten counts were recorded for this clonotype. V gene TRBV6-2 or TRBV6-3 combines with J gene TRBJ2-7; no reliable D call. CDR1 and CDR2 (germline): MNHEY, SVGEGT. CDR3 size: 13 residues. The V and J ends lost 6 bases and 3 bases respectively, with 12 bases between them. CDR3 region: CASSWIRLYEQYF. The CDR3 nucleotides read TGTGCCAGCAGCTGGATCCGGCTCTACGAGCAGTACTTC.

In this sample, this clonotype turned up many times. The chain combines TRBV20-1 with TRBJ2-7, with TRBD2 matching over 8 bases. V shed 0 bases, J shed 2 bases, and the junction held 9 bases outside the gene matches. CDR3 length equals 16 residues. CDR1 and CDR2 from the germline V gene are DFQATT and SNEGSKA (reference sequence). CDR3 residues: CSARDGIVGRAYEQYF. The DNA for the CDR3 is TGCAGTGCTAGAGATGGAATTGTCGGGAGGGCCTACGAGCAGTACTTC.